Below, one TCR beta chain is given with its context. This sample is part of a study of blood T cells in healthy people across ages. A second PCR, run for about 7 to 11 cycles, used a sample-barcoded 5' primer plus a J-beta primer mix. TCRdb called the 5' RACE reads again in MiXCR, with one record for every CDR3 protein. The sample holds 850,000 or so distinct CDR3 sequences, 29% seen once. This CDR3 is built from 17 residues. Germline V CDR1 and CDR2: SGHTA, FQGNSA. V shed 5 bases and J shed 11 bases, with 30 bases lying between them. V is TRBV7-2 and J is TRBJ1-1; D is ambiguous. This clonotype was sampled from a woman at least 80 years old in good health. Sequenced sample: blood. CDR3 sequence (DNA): TGTGCCAGCAGCCCAGAACTACGATCGACGGGCAATACGCGGGCTTTCTTT. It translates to CASSPELRSTGNTRAFF.